The 28 T cell receptor beta chains presented below share a single source sample, sequenced in a study of T cell changes during pregnancy in multiple sclerosis. Generated by immunoSEQ multiplex PCR, the TCRdb table keeps only in-frame clones and is missing some. The sample contains 9,000 to 15,000 clones, about 93% of which appear only once. Source: CD4+ T cells from peripheral blood mononuclear cells, taken before pregnancy. These receptors came from a female donor with multiple sclerosis, enrolled in a pregnancy study.

The chain combines TRBV10-3 with TRBJ1-4, with 7 bases aligning to TRBD1. With V trimmed by 10 bases and J by 4 bases, 6 bases remained unmatched. The CDR3 sequence is 13 residues long. Per germline, CDR1 ENHRY and CDR2 SYGVKD. The DNA of the CDR3 is TGTGCCACCAGGGGGGACATTAATGAAAAACTGTTTTTT. Residues: CATRGDINEKLFF.

As DNA, the CDR3 is TGTGCCAGCAGCTTATGGGCTAGCGGCGCGAACACCGGGGAGCTGTTTTTT. Its protein is CASSLWASGANTGELFF. The chain couples TRBV7-3 to TRBJ2-2, with TRBD2 matching over 7 bases. This CDR3 comprises 17 residues. Germline loops: CDR1 SGHTA, CDR2 FQGTGA. Germline trimming cut 2 bases from V and 0 bases from J; bases unmatched to any gene: 6.

Comments on this clone: One junction end does not reproduce the germline sequence, and a read error may be involved. This chain connects TRBV5-1 to TRBJ1-5, with D tentatively TRBD1 (6 bases). The germline V gene has CDR1 SGHRS and CDR2 YFSETQ. The CDR3 covers 16 residues. In DNA, the CDR3 is TGCGCCAGCAGATTGGGAGGCCAGGGCCCAGGGGAGCCCCAGCATTTT. Translation: CASRLGGQGPGEPQHF. The complete variable domain, with remaining parts taken from reference TRBV5-1 and TRBJ1-5, reads KAGVTQTPRYLIKTRGQQVTLSCSPISGHRSVSWYQQTPGQGLQFLFEYFSETQRNKGNFPGRFSGRQFSNSRSEMNVSTLELGDSALYLCASRLGGQGPGEPQHFGDGTRLSIL.

V is TRBV11-2 and J is TRBJ1-1, with D unresolved. The V gene's germline CDR1 is SGHAT and CDR2 FQNNGV. Trimming removed 6 bases from V and 0 bases from J, with 17 bases in between. This CDR3 is 16 amino acids long. Here the CDR3 reads CASRYKWAAMNTEAFF. DNA of the CDR3: TGTGCCAGCAGGTACAAGTGGGCTGCCATGAACACTGAAGCTTTCTTT.

This CDR3 is CASAWGVYNSPLHF. For the CDR3, the DNA is TGTGCCAGCGCTTGGGGGGTCTATAATTCACCCCTCCACTTT. The chain combines TRBV11-2 with TRBJ1-6; maybe TRBD1 (5 bases). The CDR3 length is 14 residues. The V and J ends lost 8 bases and 3 bases respectively, with 11 bases between them. CDR1 is SGHAT, CDR2 FQNNGV, per germline.

The chain employs TRBV6-5 and TRBJ1-5, with a weak D call TRBD1 (5 bases). With 4 bases removed from V and 4 bases from J, the gap between germline ends came to 11 bases. Germline assignment: CDR1 MNHEY and CDR2 SVGAGI. The CDR3 loop spans 14 amino acids. In nucleotides, the CDR3 is TGTGCCAGCAGTTCCTTACAGGTTAATCAGCCCCAGCATTTT. It is translated as CASSSLQVNQPQHF.

This sequence joins TRBV7-9 and TRBJ1-2, with TRBD1 matching over 10 bases. V lost 5 bases to trimming and J lost 2 bases; unmatched junction nucleotides: 8. The germline CDR1 and CDR2 sequences are SEHNR and FQNEAQ (reference sequence). The CDR3 runs to 16 residues. The CDR3 region has the DNA TGTGCCAGCAGCCCTGACAGGGGGCGCGGAAACTATGGCTACACCTTC. Protein product: CASSPDRGRGNYGYTF. Using reference TRBV7-9 and TRBJ1-2 for the parts outside the CDR3, the full variable domain is DTGVSQNPRHKITKRGQNVTFRCDPISEHNRLYWYRQTLGQGPEFLTYFQNEAQLEKSRLLSDRFSAERPKGSFSTLEIQRTEQGDSAMYLCASSPDRGRGNYGYTFGSGTRLTVV.

The V call is TRBV11-2, the J call TRBJ1-2; D is undetermined. CDR1 and CDR2 (germline): SGHAT, FQNNGV. The CDR3 loop spans 16 amino acids. Trimming removed 4 bases from V and 5 bases from J, with 20 bases in between. CDR3 protein: CASSSIRRFGEYGYTF. CDR3 coding DNA: TGTGCCAGCAGCTCAATCCGGAGGTTTGGAGAATATGGCTACACCTTC.

The J gene is TRBJ2-1, the V gene TRBV9; 9 bases are shared with TRBD2. This CDR3 comprises 23 residues. J was trimmed by 4 bases and V by 0 bases; bases with no gene match: 26. Germline values: CDR1 SGDLS, CDR2 YYNGEE. CDR3 nucleotides: TGTGCCAGCAGCGTAGCCCCCAGCTGGAGTAGCGGGGGAGAGACTCAATGGTACAATGAGCAGTTCTTC. It yields the protein CASSVAPSWSSGGETQWYNEQFF.

The chain recombines TRBV5-1 with TRBJ1-3; D is unclear. Looked up from germline, CDR1 is SGHRS and CDR2 is YFSETQ. Trimming stripped 5 bases from V and 0 bases from J, with 6 bases between. The CDR3 is 13 residues long. This CDR3 is CASRDTSGNTIYF. The CDR3 nucleotides are TGCGCCAGCAGAGACACCTCTGGAAACACCATATATTTT.

The chain couples TRBV9 to TRBJ1-1, with D possibly matching TRBD1 (6 bases). Trimming removed 5 bases at V and 2 bases at J, with 13 bases between. The V gene's germline CDR1 is SGDLS and CDR2 YYNGEE. CDR3 length: 14 amino acids. The CDR3 region is CASSKGVTNTEAFF. CDR3 nucleotides: TGTGCCAGCAGTAAGGGGGTTACCAACACTGAAGCTTTCTTT. The full variable domain, rest sourced from reference TRBV9 and TRBJ1-1, is DSGVTQTPKHLITATGQRVTLRCSPRSGDLSVYWYQQSLDQGLQFLIQYYNGEERAKGNILERFSAQQFPDLHSELNLSSLELGDSALYFCASSKGVTNTEAFFGQGTRLTVV.

The chain recombines TRBV6-1 with TRBJ1-1, with D unclear. CDR1 and CDR2 (germline): MNHNS, SASEGT. The V gene lost 0 bases and the J gene lost 6 bases, with 17 bases spanning the gap. CDR3 length equals 16 residues. The CDR3 DNA follows: TGTGCCAGCAGTGAAGCGCTTCTCGGGTATTTAGCTGAAGCTTTCTTT. It is translated as CASSEALLGYLAEAFF.

The V call is TRBV12-2, the J call TRBJ1-2; the D call TRBD1 from the table was never checked on the DNA. TRBV12-2 represents a pseudogene. This CDR3 comprises 15 residues. The CDR3 is CASRIQGASNYGYTF. CDR3 sequence (DNA): TGTGCAAGTCGCATACAGGGGGCCTCCAACTATGGCTACACCTTC.

The chain employs TRBV19 and TRBJ2-7, with a possible D match to TRBD2 (6 bases). The V gene lost 10 bases and the J gene lost 4 bases, with 11 bases spanning the gap. The CDR3 is made up of 11 amino acids. The germline V gene has CDR1 LNHDA and CDR2 SQIVND (reference sequence). The chain's CDR3 is CATSGQYEQYF. DNA for the CDR3: TGTGCCACCAGCGGGCAGTACGAGCAGTACTTC.

The chain uses TRBV6-1 and TRBJ1-2; 7 nucleotides agree with TRBD1. From germline, CDR1 is MNHNS and CDR2 SASEGT. The CDR3 is 14 residues long. V shed 5 bases, J shed 2 bases, and the junction held 5 bases outside the gene matches. The CDR3 loop is CASSLNRGNYGYTF. In DNA, the CDR3 is TGTGCCAGCAGTTTAAACAGGGGAAACTATGGCTACACCTTC.

The J gene is TRBJ2-5, the V gene TRBV5-4; 9 bases are a match to TRBD1. The V gene end was trimmed by 4 bases and the J gene end by 5 bases; junction bases not matched to a gene: 9. The CDR3 runs 15 residues. Germline lookup yields CDR1 SGHNT and CDR2 YYREEE (reference sequence). CDR3 DNA: TGTGCCAGCAGCCCAACAGGGGGCGCGGGGGAGACCCAGTACTTC. Translated: CASSPTGGAGETQYF. The whole variable domain, filled in from reference TRBV5-4 and TRBJ2-5, reads ETGVTQSPTHLIKTRGQQVTLRCSSQSGHNTVSWYQQALGQGPQFIFQYYREEENGRGNFPPRFSGLQFPNYSSELNVNALELDDSALYLCASSPTGGAGETQYFGPGTRLLVL.

The chain uses TRBV5-1 and TRBJ2-5, with 15 positions matching TRBD2. Per germline, CDR1 SGHRS and CDR2 YFSETQ. This CDR3 is built from 17 residues. V was clipped by 3 bases and J by 1 base; unmatched bases: 4. The CDR3 sequence: CASSSGLAGGTQETQYF. CDR3 nucleotides: TGCGCCAGCAGCTCCGGACTAGCGGGGGGGACCCAAGAGACCCAGTACTTC. The entire variable domain, with the rest obtained from reference TRBV5-1 and TRBJ2-5, is as follows: KAGVTQTPRYLIKTRGQQVTLSCSPISGHRSVSWYQQTPGQGLQFLFEYFSETQRNKGNFPGRFSGRQFSNSRSEMNVSTLELGDSALYLCASSSGLAGGTQETQYFGPGTRLLVL.

The rearrangement links TRBV27 to TRBJ1-5, with D possibly TRBD1 on 5 matching bases. The V and J ends lost 5 bases and 7 bases respectively, with 12 bases between them. CDR1 is MNHEY, CDR2 SMNVEV, per germline (reference sequence). The CDR3 length is 13 residues. The CDR3 DNA sequence: TGTGCCAGCAGTATGAACAGGTGGCAGCCCCAGCATTTT. The encoded protein is CASSMNRWQPQHF.

J is TRBJ2-3 and V is TRBV5-8, with D hard to call. This CDR3 is 15 amino acids long. V was trimmed by 0 bases and J by 3 bases, leaving 11 bases between them. Germline assignment: CDR1 SGHTS and CDR2 YDEGEE. Written as DNA, the CDR3 is TGTGCCAGCAGCTTGGGGTCTACCGGGACAGATACGCAGTATTTT. It codes for CASSLGSTGTDTQYF.

This chain links TRBV19 with TRBJ1-1; D is ambiguous. CDR1 and CDR2 (germline): LNHDA, SQIVND (reference sequence). Trimming pared 3 bases from V and 5 bases from J, leaving 10 bases between. The CDR3 is made up of 13 amino acids. The chain's CDR3 is CASSIFRETEAFF. The CDR3, as DNA: TGTGCCAGTAGTATCTTTCGGGAAACTGAAGCTTTCTTT.

The J gene is TRBJ1-1, the V gene TRBV15, with a tentative D call TRBD1 (6 bases). In germline, CDR1 is LNHNV, CDR2 YYDKDF (reference sequence). The CDR3 totals 22 residues. Trimming cost V 0 bases and J 5 bases, with 34 bases left between them. The CDR3 loop reads CATSRDPKDLSTGRLYGTEAFF. CDR3 sequence (DNA): TGTGCCACCAGCAGAGATCCTAAGGATCTTTCGACAGGCCGGTTATACGGGACTGAAGCTTTCTTT.

V is TRBV6-1 and J is TRBJ2-1; TRBD2 aligns across 10 bases. Germline lookup yields CDR1 MNHNS and CDR2 SASEGT. There are 13 residues in the CDR3. V was clipped by 2 bases and J by 9 bases; unmatched bases: 1. As DNA, the CDR3 is TGTGCCAGCAGTGAATCTAGCGGGGGTGAGCAGTTCTTC. Translated, it gives CASSESSGGEQFF.

V is TRBV4-1 and J is TRBJ1-4; maybe TRBD1 (6 bases). The V gene lost 1 base and the J gene lost 4 bases, with 13 bases spanning the gap. The V gene's germline CDR1 is MGHRA and CDR2 YSYEKL. This CDR3 has 16 amino acids. The CDR3 sequence is CASSQVGGRFNEKLFF. DNA of the CDR3: TGCGCCAGCAGCCAAGTTGGGGGCAGATTTAATGAAAAACTGTTTTTT.

The chain employs TRBV30 and TRBJ2-7; weak D call: TRBD2 (6 bases). CDR3 length: 16 amino acids. Trimming left V 3 bases short and J 2 bases short, with 20 bases between. The V gene's germline CDR1 is GTSNPN and CDR2 SVGIG (reference sequence). CDR3 residues: CAWRDRTRGSAYEQYF. The CDR3, as DNA: TGTGCCTGGAGGGACCGGACCCGGGGGAGCGCCTACGAGCAGTACTTC.

The chain recombines TRBV7-8 with TRBJ1-2; D unclear. With 5 bases removed from V and 5 bases from J, the gap between germline ends came to 15 bases. Germline loops: CDR1 SGHVS, CDR2 FQNEAQ. This CDR3 is built from 14 residues. DNA of the CDR3: TGTGCCAGCAGCCCCCGAGGGCCTGATTATGGCTACACCTTC. Protein product: CASSPRGPDYGYTF.

The rearrangement links TRBV29-1 to TRBJ2-3; TRBD2 might be the D (6 bases). CDR1 is SQVTM and CDR2 is ANQGSEA in the germline V gene. The CDR3 totals 13 residues. Between the trimmed V and J ends, which lost 3 bases and 5 bases, there was a span of 12 bases. CDR3 bases: TGCAGCGTTGATTGGGGGGTGGGAGATACGCAGTATTTT. Its translation: CSVDWGVGDTQYF.

This chain connects TRBV2 to TRBJ2-7, with 9 bases lining up with TRBD2. Germline values: CDR1 SNHLY, CDR2 FYNNEI. V gave up 6 bases and J gave up 1 base; unmatched junction bases: 13. CDR3 length: 17 residues. CDR3 in DNA: TGTGCCAGCAGGGACCTTATAGCGGGGGCGAGGTCCTACGAGCAGTACTTC. It encodes CASRDLIAGARSYEQYF.

This chain uses TRBV2 with TRBJ1-5; D is ambiguous. CDR1 and CDR2 (germline): SNHLY, FYNNEI. The length of the CDR3 is 15 residues. Trimming cost V 6 bases and J 2 bases, with 14 bases left between them. CDR3 bases: TGTGCCAGCAGAGCGGACGCGGCTCGCAATCAGCCCCAGCATTTT. Protein product: CASRADAARNQPQHF.